The TCR beta chain under discussion was sequenced for a study of blood T cell repertoires in COVID-19. Across the study: The United States, Italy and Spain were the sources of the acute and convalescent COVID-19 samples. T cells, B-cell-depleted T cells, or PBMCs supplied cDNA or gDNA.

Study processing details: For nucleated cells, counts were estimated from reference gene primer amplification. Only in-frame clones appear in the TCRdb table, and some are missing; sequencing was by immunoSEQ multiplex PCR. Clonal size and the V and J genes are those of that table, whereas D and trimming came from the DNA. Of 30,000 to 50,000 clones detected, approximately 85% appear once; the ten largest clones hold about 4.1%. The CDR3 is made up of 16 amino acids. CDR1 and CDR2 (germline): GTSNPN, SVGIG (reference sequence). Trimming cost V 3 bases and J 5 bases; bases outside gene matches: 6. The receptor was derived from a man in his sixties with acute or convalescent COVID-19. The specimen sequenced was peripheral blood. The chain is built from TRBV30 and TRBJ2-5; TRBD2 aligns across 16 bases. The CDR3, as DNA: TGTGCCTGGAGGGACCCGGGACTAGCGGGGGGGGAGACCCAGTACTTC. Translated, it gives CAWRDPGLAGGETQYF.